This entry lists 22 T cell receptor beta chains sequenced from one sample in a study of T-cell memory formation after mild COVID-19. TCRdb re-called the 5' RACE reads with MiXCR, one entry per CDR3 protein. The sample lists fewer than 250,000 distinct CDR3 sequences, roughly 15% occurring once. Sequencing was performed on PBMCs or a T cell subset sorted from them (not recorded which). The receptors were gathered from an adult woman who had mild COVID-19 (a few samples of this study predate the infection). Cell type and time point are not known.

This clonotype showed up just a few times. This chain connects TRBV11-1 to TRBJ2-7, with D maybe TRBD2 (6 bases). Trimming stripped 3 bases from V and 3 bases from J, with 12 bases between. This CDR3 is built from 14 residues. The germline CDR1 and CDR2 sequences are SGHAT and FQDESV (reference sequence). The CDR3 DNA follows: TGTGCCAGCAGCTTTGCAGGAGGGGACTACGAGCAGTACTTC. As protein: CASSFAGGDYEQYF.

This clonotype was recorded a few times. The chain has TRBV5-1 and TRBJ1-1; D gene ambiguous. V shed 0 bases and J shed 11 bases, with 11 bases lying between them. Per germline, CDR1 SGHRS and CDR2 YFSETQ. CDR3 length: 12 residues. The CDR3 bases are TGCGCCAGCAGCTTGGATCAATTCGGGGCTTTCTTT. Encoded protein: CASSLDQFGAFF.

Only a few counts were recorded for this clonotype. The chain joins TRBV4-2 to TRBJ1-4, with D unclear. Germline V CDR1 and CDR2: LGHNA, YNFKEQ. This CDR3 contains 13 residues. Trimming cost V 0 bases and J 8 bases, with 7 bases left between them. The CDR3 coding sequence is TGTGCCAGCAGCCAAGATAGTGAAGAAAAACTGTTTTTT. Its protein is CASSQDSEEKLFF.

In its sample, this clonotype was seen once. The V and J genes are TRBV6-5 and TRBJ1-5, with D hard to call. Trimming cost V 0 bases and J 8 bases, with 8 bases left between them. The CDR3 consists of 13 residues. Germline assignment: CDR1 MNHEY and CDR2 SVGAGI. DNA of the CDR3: TGTGCCAGCAGTTACTCGTCGGACGAGCCCCAGCATTTT. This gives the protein CASSYSSDEPQHF.

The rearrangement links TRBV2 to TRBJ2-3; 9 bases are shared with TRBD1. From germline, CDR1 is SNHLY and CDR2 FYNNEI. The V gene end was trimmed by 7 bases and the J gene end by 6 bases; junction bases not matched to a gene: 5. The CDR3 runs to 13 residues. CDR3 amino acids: CASIGDREDTQYF. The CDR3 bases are TGTGCCAGCATTGGGGACAGGGAGGATACGCAGTATTTT.

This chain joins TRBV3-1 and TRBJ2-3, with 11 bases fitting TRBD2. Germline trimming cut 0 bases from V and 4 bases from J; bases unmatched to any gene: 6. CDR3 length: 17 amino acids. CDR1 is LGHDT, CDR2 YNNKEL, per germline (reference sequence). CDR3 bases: TGTGCCAGCAGCCAAGACGTGAATAGCGGGGGGGCAGATACGCAGTATTTT. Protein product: CASSQDVNSGGADTQYF.

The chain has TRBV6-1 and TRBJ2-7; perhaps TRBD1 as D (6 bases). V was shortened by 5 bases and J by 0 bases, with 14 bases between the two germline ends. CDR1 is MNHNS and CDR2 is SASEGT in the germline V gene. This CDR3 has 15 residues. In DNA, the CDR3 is TGTGCCAGCAGTCCCCTGACAGGTAGCTCCTACGAGCAGTACTTC. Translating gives CASSPLTGSSYEQYF.

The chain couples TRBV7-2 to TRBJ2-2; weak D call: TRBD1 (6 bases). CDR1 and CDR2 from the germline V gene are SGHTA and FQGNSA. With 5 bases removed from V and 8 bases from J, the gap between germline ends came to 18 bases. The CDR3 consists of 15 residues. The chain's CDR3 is CASSHVGGTGGELFF. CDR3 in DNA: TGTGCCAGCAGCCACGTAGGGGGAACAGGGGGGGAGCTGTTTTTT.

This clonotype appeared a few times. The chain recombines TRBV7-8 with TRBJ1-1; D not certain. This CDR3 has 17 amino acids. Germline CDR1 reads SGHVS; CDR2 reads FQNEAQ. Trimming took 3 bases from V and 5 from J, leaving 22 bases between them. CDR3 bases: TGTGCCAGCAGCTTCGGTACCAGAGGCGGGCGGGGTACTGAAGCTTTCTTT. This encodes CASSFGTRGGRGTEAFF.

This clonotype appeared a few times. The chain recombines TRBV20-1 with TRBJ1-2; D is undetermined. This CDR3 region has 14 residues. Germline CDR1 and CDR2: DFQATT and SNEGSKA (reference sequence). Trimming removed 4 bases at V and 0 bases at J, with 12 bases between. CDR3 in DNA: TGCAGTGCTACACGGGTGGATTCTAACTATGGCTACACCTTC. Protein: CSATRVDSNYGYTF.

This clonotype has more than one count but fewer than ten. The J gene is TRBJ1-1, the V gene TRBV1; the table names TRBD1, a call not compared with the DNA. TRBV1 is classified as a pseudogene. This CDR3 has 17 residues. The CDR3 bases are TGCACCAGCAGCCAAGCGAAGAGGGACACGCCTAACACTGAAGCTTTCTTT. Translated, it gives CTSSQAKRDTPNTEAFF.

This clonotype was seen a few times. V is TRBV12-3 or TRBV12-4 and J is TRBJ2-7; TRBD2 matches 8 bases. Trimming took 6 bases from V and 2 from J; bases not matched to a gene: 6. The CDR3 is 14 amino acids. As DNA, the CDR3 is TGTGCCAGCAGAATGAGCGGGAGCACCTACGAGCAGTACTTC. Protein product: CASRMSGSTYEQYF.

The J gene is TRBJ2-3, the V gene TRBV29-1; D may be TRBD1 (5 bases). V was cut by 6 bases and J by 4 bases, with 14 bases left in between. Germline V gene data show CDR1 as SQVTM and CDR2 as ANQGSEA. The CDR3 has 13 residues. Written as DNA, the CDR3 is TGCAGCGTCGGCTCAGGGTGGGCAGATACGCAGTATTTT. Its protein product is CSVGSGWADTQYF.

The CDR3 sequence: CASSEPGRGDTQYF. The CDR3 bases are TGTGCCAGCAGTGAACCGGGCAGGGGAGATACGCAGTATTTT. The gene calls are TRBV6-1 and TRBJ2-3; TRBD1 might be the D (6 bases). Germline values: CDR1 MNHNS, CDR2 SASEGT. The CDR3 contains 14 residues. Trimming pared 2 bases from V and 5 bases from J, leaving 11 bases between.

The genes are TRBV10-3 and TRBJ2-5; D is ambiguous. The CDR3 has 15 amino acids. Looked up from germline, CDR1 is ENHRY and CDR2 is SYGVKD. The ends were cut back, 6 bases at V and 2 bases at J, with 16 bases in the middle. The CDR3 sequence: CAISQIETKQETQYF. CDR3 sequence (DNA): TGTGCCATCAGCCAAATTGAGACCAAGCAAGAGACCCAGTACTTC.

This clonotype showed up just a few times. This CDR3 reads CASGIAGGYNEQFF. The CDR3 DNA reads as TGTGCCAGCGGCATAGCGGGGGGCTACAATGAGCAGTTCTTC. This chain links TRBV7-9 with TRBJ2-1; 10 bases agree with TRBD2. The CDR3 covers 14 residues. Germline CDR1 is SEHNR and CDR2 is FQNEAQ (reference sequence). Unmatched junction bases numbered 4, after V lost 8 bases and J lost 3 bases.

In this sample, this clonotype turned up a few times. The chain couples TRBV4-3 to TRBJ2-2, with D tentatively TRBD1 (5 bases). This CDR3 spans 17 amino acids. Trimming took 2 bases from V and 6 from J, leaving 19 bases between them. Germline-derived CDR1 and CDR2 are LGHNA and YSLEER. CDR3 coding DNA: TGCGCCAGCAGCCAAAGGACCCTCCCGCAGGGTGCCGGGGAGCTGTTTTTT. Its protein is CASSQRTLPQGAGELFF.

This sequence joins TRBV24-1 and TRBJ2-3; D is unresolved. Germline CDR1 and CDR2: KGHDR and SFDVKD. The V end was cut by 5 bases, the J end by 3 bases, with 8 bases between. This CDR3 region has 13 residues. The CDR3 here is CATSGMDTDTQYF. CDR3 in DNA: TGTGCCACCAGTGGGATGGATACAGATACGCAGTATTTT.

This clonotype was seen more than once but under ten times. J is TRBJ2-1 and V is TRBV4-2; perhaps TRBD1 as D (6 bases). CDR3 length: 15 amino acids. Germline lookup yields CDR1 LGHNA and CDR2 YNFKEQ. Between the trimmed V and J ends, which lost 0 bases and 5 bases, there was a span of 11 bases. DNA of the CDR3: TGTGCCAGCAGCCAAGATGGACAGAAGAACAATGAGCAGTTCTTC. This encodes CASSQDGQKNNEQFF.

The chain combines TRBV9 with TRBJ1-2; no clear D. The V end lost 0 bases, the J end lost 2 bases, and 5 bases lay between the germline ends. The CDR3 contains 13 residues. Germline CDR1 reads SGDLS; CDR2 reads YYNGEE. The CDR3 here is CASSVDRNYGYTF. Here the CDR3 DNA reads TGTGCCAGCAGCGTAGATAGGAACTATGGCTACACCTTC.

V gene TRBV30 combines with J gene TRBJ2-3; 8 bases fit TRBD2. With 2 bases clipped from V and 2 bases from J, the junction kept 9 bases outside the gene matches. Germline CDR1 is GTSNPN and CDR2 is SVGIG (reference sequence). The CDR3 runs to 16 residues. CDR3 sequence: CAWSPAGATPTDTQYF. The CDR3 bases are TGTGCCTGGAGTCCAGCGGGAGCAACCCCCACAGATACGCAGTATTTT.

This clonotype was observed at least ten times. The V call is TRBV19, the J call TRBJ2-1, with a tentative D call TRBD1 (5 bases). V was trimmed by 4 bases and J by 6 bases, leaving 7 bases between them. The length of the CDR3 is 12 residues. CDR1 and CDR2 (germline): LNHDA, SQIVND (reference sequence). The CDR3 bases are TGTGCCAGTAGTAGACAGAGCAATGAGCAGTTCTTC. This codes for CASSRQSNEQFF.